One TCR beta chain is described in this entry. Germline V lookup: CDR1 KGHDR, CDR2 SFDVKD. This CDR3 region has 13 residues. Stability of Graves' hyperthyroidism was defined as absent ophthalmopathy progression within 18 months. The patients, who ranged from 18 to 65 in age, presented with newly diagnosed hyperthyroidism lasting under 2 months. Clinical symptoms, serum thyroxine, TRAb, thyroid ultrasound and orbital computed tomography established diagnosis. The entry originates in a study of T cells in Graves' hyperthyroidism and ophthalmopathy. RNA transcripts served as the template for amplifying TCR beta CDR3 regions. An initial round of RT-PCR targeting the TCR CDR3 relied on the HTBI primer set. Each CDR3 protein is one row after TCRdb ran MiXCR on the multiplex PCR reads. The table has around 580,000 distinct CDR3 sequences, just over 45% seen once; the top ten hold around 7.7%.

This chain uses TRBV24-1 with TRBJ2-5; 7 bases map to TRBD1. The last part of the DNA fits TRBJ2-1 better; the J call may be wrong. The clonotype originates from a young woman with Graves' hyperthyroidism. Sequenced material: peripheral blood or thyroid tissue (not recorded which). The CDR3 here is CATSVRGLNEQFF. In DNA, the CDR3 is TGTGCCACCAGTGTGAGGGGGCTCAATGAGCAGTTCTTC.